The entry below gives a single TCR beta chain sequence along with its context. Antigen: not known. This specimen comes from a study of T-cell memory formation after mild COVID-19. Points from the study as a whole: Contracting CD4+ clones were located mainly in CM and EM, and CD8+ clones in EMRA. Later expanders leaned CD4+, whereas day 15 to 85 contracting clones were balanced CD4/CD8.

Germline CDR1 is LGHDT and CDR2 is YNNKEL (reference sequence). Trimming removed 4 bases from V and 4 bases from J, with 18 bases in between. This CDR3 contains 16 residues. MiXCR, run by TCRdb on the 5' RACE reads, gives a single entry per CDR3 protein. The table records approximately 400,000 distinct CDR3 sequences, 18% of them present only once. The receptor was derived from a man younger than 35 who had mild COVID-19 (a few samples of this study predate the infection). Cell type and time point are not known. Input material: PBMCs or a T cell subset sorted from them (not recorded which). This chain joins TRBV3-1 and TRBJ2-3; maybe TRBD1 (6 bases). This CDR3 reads CASSPFDAGAADTQYF. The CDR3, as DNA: TGTGCCAGCAGCCCCTTCGATGCAGGGGCCGCAGATACGCAGTATTTT.